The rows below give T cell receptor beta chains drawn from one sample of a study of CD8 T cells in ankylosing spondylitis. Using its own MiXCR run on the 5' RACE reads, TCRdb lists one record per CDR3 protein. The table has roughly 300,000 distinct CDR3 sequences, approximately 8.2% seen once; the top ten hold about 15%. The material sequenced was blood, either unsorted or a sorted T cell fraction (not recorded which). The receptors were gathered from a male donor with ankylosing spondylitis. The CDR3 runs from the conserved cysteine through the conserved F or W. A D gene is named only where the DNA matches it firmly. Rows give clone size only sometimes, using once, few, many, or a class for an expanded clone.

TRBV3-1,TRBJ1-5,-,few,CASSQMLDQPQHF,TGTGCCAGCAGCCAGATGTTGGATCAGCCCCAGCATTTT
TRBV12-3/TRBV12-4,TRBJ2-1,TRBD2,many,CASSGTSGGYNEQFF,TGTGCCAGCAGTGGCACTAGCGGAGGTTACAATGAGCAGTTCTTC
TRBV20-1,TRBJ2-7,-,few,CSARMGVYEQYF,TGCAGTGCTAGAATGGGCGTCTACGAGCAGTACTTC
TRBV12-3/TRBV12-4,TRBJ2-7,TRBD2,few,CASRPSGSGLREQYF,TGTGCCAGCAGGCCTAGCGGGAGTGGTCTACGGGAGCAGTACTTC
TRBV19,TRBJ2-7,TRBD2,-,CASKGQRDSYEQYF,TGTGCCAGTAAAGGCCAGCGGGACTCCTACGAGCAGTACTTC
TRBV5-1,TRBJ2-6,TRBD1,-,CASSHATGTGVAGANVLTF,TGCGCCAGCAGCCATGCAACCGGGACAGGGGTTGCTGGGGCCAACGTCCTGACTTTC
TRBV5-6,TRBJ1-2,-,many,CASSLRGDRTSEYGYTF,TGTGCCAGCAGCTTGAGGGGAGACAGGACTTCGGAGTATGGCTACACCTTC
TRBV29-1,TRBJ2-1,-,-,CSVEGLKRGEQFF,TGCAGCGTTGAAGGGCTCAAGAGGGGGGAGCAGTTCTTC
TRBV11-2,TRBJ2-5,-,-,CASSLVGSVETQYF,TGTGCCAGCAGCTTAGTAGGGTCGGTAGAGACCCAGTACTTC
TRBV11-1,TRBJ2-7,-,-,CASSSARDTSFFLTYEQYF,TGTGCCAGCAGCTCCGCTCGGGACACCTCCTTCTTTCTAACCTACGAGCAGTACTTC
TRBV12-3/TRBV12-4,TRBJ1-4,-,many,CASSYSEKLFF,TGTGCCAGCAGTTACAGTGAAAAACTGTTTTTT
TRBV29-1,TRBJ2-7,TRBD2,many,CSVAGTTRSYEQYF,TGCAGCGTTGCTGGGACTACCCGATCCTACGAGCAGTACTTC
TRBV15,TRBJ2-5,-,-,CATSRDLWETQYF,TGTGCCACCAGCAGAGATCTTTGGGAGACCCAGTACTTC
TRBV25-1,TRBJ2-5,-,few,CASSDLRGVGETQYF,TGTGCCAGCAGTGACCTTCGAGGGGTCGGGGAGACCCAGTACTTC
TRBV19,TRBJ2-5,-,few,CASSMTGTKETQYF,TGTGCCAGTAGTATGACAGGCACGAAAGAGACCCAGTACTTC
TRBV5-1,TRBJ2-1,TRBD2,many,CASSLKSGNPNEQFF,TGCGCCAGCAGCTTGAAGAGCGGGAATCCCAATGAGCAGTTCTTC
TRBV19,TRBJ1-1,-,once,CASSLNREGISEAFF,TGTGCCAGTAGTCTCAACAGGGAGGGAATCTCTGAAGCTTTCTTT
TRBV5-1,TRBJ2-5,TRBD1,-,CASSYTTGGTGETQYF,TGCGCCAGCAGCTATACAACAGGGGGCACGGGGGAGACCCAGTACTTC
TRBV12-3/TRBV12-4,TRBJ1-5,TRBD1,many,CASRPDRGDQPQHF,TGTGCCAGCAGGCCGGACAGGGGCGATCAGCCCCAGCATTTT
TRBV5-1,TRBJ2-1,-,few,CASSISDREYNEQFF,TGCGCCAGCAGCATTAGCGATAGGGAGTACAATGAGCAGTTCTTC
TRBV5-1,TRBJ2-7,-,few,CASRDSGYEQYF,TGCGCCAGCAGGGACTCCGGCTACGAGCAGTACTTC
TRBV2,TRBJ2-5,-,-,CASSAQGVQETQYF,TGTGCCAGCAGTGCCCAAGGGGTCCAAGAGACCCAGTACTTC
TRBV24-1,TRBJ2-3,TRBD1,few,CATSDATGWTDTQYF,TGTGCCACCAGTGATGCGACAGGGTGGACAGATACGCAGTATTTT
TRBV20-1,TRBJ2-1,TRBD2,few,CSAPGTSGSADEQFF,TGCAGTGCCCCAGGGACTAGCGGGAGTGCGGATGAGCAGTTCTTC